What follows are 22 T cell receptor beta chains derived from one specimen sequenced in a study of molecular identifiers for immune sequencing clone quantification. Each CDR3 protein gets one entry after TCRdb re-called the PCR reads with MiXCR. The repertoire holds about 500,000 distinct CDR3 sequences, 20% to 25% seen once, with 0.7% to 0.95% in the top ten. The sample taken for sequencing was naive CD8+ T cells from blood, with Jurkat cell RNA spiked in. The subset denotes: FACS-sorted CD8+CD4-CCR7+CD45RA+ naive T cells. The source of these receptors is a human donor in good health. Some libraries in this study had Jurkat cell RNA spiked in.

This clonotype was counted at least ten times. This chain links TRBV29-1 with TRBJ2-1; perhaps TRBD2 as D (6 bases). Trimming cost V 8 bases and J 3 bases, with 11 bases left between them. Germline V CDR1 and CDR2: SQVTM, ANQGSEA. This CDR3 comprises 12 residues. For the CDR3, the DNA is TGCAGCCCAAAGACTAGCTACAATGAGCAGTTCTTC. Protein product: CSPKTSYNEQFF.

The chain recombines TRBV27 with TRBJ2-7; D perhaps matches TRBD1 (6 bases). The germline CDR1 and CDR2 sequences are MNHEY and SMNVEV (reference sequence). The CDR3 length is 16 residues. Trimming stripped 6 bases from V and 3 bases from J, with 21 bases between. CDR3 in amino acids: CASRFLGAEPDYEQYF. The CDR3 region has the DNA TGTGCCAGCAGATTTTTGGGGGCAGAACCTGACTACGAGCAGTACTTC.

J is TRBJ2-5 and V is TRBV29-1, with 14 positions matching TRBD2. The trim removed 6 bases at V and 1 base at J, leaving 7 bases unmatched. The CDR3 is 16 amino acids. Germline CDR1 SQVTM, CDR2 ANQGSEA. In DNA, the CDR3 is TGCAGCGTGGGGGGACTAGCGGGAGAGATCCAAGAGACCCAGTACTTC. Its translation is CSVGGLAGEIQETQYF.

Many counts were recorded for this clonotype. CDR3 amino acids: CASSLGQSNYGYTF. CDR3 sequence (DNA): TGTGCCAGCAGTTTAGGCCAAAGCAACTATGGCTACACCTTC. The chain couples TRBV12-3 or TRBV12-4 to TRBJ1-2; no reliable D call. V lost 1 base, J lost 2 bases, and 8 bases lay in between. The CDR3 has 14 amino acids.

The rearrangement joins TRBV4-1 to TRBJ1-2; D possibly corresponds to TRBD1 (6 bases). The CDR3 sequence is 16 residues long. Germline values: CDR1 MGHRA, CDR2 YSYEKL. V gave up 0 bases and J gave up 0 bases, with 11 bases separating them. CDR3 loop: CASSQETGIANYGYTF. CDR3 DNA: TGCGCCAGCAGCCAAGAAACAGGGATAGCTAACTATGGCTACACCTTC.

The sample holds many counts of this clonotype. The chain links TRBV19 to TRBJ2-6; D is ambiguous. Trimming pared 0 bases from V and 2 bases from J, leaving 8 bases between. The CDR3 length is 16 residues. Germline CDR1 and CDR2: LNHDA and SQIVND (reference sequence). The DNA of the CDR3 is TGTGCCAGTAGTATAGATAGCCCTCCTGGGGCCAACGTCCTGACTTTC. Translating it yields CASSIDSPPGANVLTF.

The chain carries TRBV5-5 and TRBJ1-3; maybe TRBD1 (5 bases). The V end lost 4 bases, the J end lost 1 base, and 27 bases lay between the germline ends. The CDR3 is 20 residues long. In germline, CDR1 is SGHKS, CDR2 YYEKEE (reference sequence). CDR3 residues: CASSPIARVPGSPSGNTIYF. The CDR3 bases are TGTGCCAGCAGCCCCATCGCTAGGGTTCCAGGGAGTCCTTCTGGAAACACCATATATTTT.

About this clonotype itself: A much larger clone sits a single nucleotide away, making a read error possible. The V and J genes are TRBV20-1 and TRBJ2-3; D is uncertain. This CDR3 contains 13 residues. The V gene lost 1 base and the J gene lost 5 bases, with 10 bases spanning the gap. Germline-derived CDR1 and CDR2 are DFQATT and SNEGSKA (reference sequence). The CDR3 DNA reads as TGCAGTGCTAGAGTTGCCCCCGGAGATACGCAGTATTTT. Its translation: CSARVAPGDTQYF.

This chain uses TRBV13 with TRBJ2-1, with 14 bases identical to TRBD2. Germline V gene sequence: CDR1 PRHDT, CDR2 FYEKMQ (reference sequence). The CDR3 consists of 17 residues. The J segment lost 11 bases and the V segment lost 2 bases, leaving 11 bases of the junction unmatched. The CDR3 nucleotides are TGTGCCAGCAGCTTAAGTATTCGACTAGCGGGAGGGTCGCAGCAGTTCTTC. As protein: CASSLSIRLAGGSQQFF.

The V gene is TRBV2, the J gene TRBJ2-7, with D perhaps TRBD2 (6 bases). The ends were cut back, 3 bases at V and 6 bases at J, with 12 bases in the middle. The length of the CDR3 is 13 residues. CDR1 is SNHLY, CDR2 FYNNEI, per germline. CDR3 in amino acids: CASSDRGSLEQYF. CDR3 DNA sequence: TGTGCCAGCAGTGACCGGGGGAGCCTCGAGCAGTACTTC. Supplemented by reference TRBV2 and TRBJ2-7, the full variable domain reads EPEVTQTPSHQVTQMGQEVILRCVPISNHLYFYWYRQILGQKVEFLVSFYNNEISEKSEIFDDQFSVERPDGSNFTLKIRSTKLEDSAMYFCASSDRGSLEQYFGPGTRLTVT.

This clonotype was detected a few times. This chain joins TRBV6-2 or TRBV6-3 and TRBJ1-1; tentatively, D is TRBD1 (5 bases). The CDR3 spans 16 residues. CDR1 is MNHEY and CDR2 is SVGEGT in the germline V gene. Trimming took 0 bases from V and 0 from J, leaving 11 bases between them. CDR3 amino acids: CASSYSIPGMNTEAFF. CDR3 in DNA: TGTGCCAGCAGTTACTCGATCCCAGGGATGAACACTGAAGCTTTCTTT.

In the case of this clonotype: A much larger clone lies one base from this, so it may be a read error. For the CDR3, the DNA is TGCAGCGTTTCAGGGGGCACTGAAGCTTACTTT. Translation: CSVSGGTEAYF. This chain connects TRBV29-1 to TRBJ1-1, with 8 bases matching TRBD1. Per the germline V gene, CDR1 is SQVTM and CDR2 is ANQGSEA. The CDR3 is 11 amino acids. Looking up the rest from reference TRBV29-1 and TRBJ1-1 gives the full variable domain: SAVISQKPSRDICQRGTSLTIQCQVDSQVTMMFWYRQQPGQSLTLIATANQGSEATYESGFVIDKFPISRPNLTFSTLTVSNMSPEDSSIYLCSVSGGTEAYFGQGTRLTVV.

This clonotype came up many times. CDR3 in DNA: TGTGCCAGCAGCCCCTTCCGTACCGGGGAGCTGTTTTTT. As protein: CASSPFRTGELFF. This rearrangement joins TRBV7-9 to TRBJ2-2; no clear D. Germline V gene data show CDR1 as SEHNR and CDR2 as FQNEAQ (reference sequence). V was trimmed by 5 bases and J by 5 bases, leaving 9 bases between them. This CDR3 contains 13 residues.

This clonotype was counted once. A junction end diverges from the germline sequence, so it may reflect a read error. The chain is built from TRBV5-1 and TRBJ2-3, with 9 bases fitting TRBD1. This CDR3 has 15 residues. Germline CDR1 and CDR2: SGHRS and YFSETQ. The CDR3 nucleotides read TGCACCAGCAGCTTGGGGACAGGGAGGACAGATACGCAGTATTTT. Its translation is CTSSLGTGRTDTQYF. The complete variable domain, with remaining parts taken from reference TRBV5-1 and TRBJ2-3, reads KAGVTQTPRYLIKTRGQQVTLSCSPISGHRSVSWYQQTPGQGLQFLFEYFSETQRNKGNFPGRFSGRQFSNSRSEMNVSTLELGDSALYLCTSSLGTGRTDTQYFGPGTRLTVL.

This clonotype was seen only a few times. The gene calls are TRBV19 and TRBJ2-1; TRBD1 matches 8 bases. Germline-derived CDR1 and CDR2 are LNHDA and SQIVND (reference sequence). V lost 10 bases to trimming and J lost 0 bases; unmatched junction nucleotides: 8. This CDR3 is built from 15 residues. The CDR3 DNA is TGTGCCACCACGACAGGGGTCAACTCCTACAATGAGCAGTTCTTC. It is translated as CATTTGVNSYNEQFF. Using reference TRBV19 and TRBJ2-1 for the parts outside the CDR3, the full variable domain is DGGITQSPKYLFRKEGQNVTLSCEQNLNHDAMYWYRQDPGQGLRLIYYSQIVNDFQKGDIAEGYSVSREKKESFPLTVTSAQKNPTAFYLCATTTGVNSYNEQFFGPGTRLTVL.

This clonotype showed up many times. V is TRBV4-1 and J is TRBJ1-1, with D possibly being TRBD1 (5 bases). The CDR3 has 14 residues. Trimming stripped 1 base from V and 8 bases from J, with 14 bases between. From germline, CDR1 is MGHRA and CDR2 YSYEKL. In nucleotides, the CDR3 is TGCGCCAGCAGCCAAGTAGTAGCAGGGAGCGAAGCTTTCTTT. This codes for CASSQVVAGSEAFF.

Note on this clonotype: A much bigger clone sits one base away, suggesting this may be a read error. This chain uses TRBV4-1 with TRBJ2-3, with 11 bases fitting TRBD2. The germline CDR1 and CDR2 sequences are MGHRA and YSYEKL. The CDR3 is made up of 17 amino acids. The V gene end was trimmed by 4 bases and the J gene end by 4 bases; junction bases not matched to a gene: 10. Here the CDR3 reads CASSPSGGLAEADTQYF. The DNA for the CDR3 is TGCGCCAGCAGCCCGTCCGGGGGACTAGCGGAGGCAGATACGCAGTATTTT.

Comments on this clonotype: A junction boundary mismatches the germline segment, possibly from a read error. The chain uses TRBV5-1 and TRBJ1-1; D gene ambiguous. CDR3 length equals 14 residues. Per germline, CDR1 SGHRS and CDR2 YFSETQ. The CDR3 sequence: CACSFGNPNTEAFF. CDR3 in DNA: TGCGCCTGCAGCTTTGGTAATCCGAACACTGAAGCTTTCTTT.

This clonotype has ten or more counts. J is TRBJ1-6 and V is TRBV28; D is unclear. V was cut by 6 bases and J by 3 bases, with 12 bases left in between. The germline gives CDR1 MDHEN, CDR2 SYDVKM. This CDR3 has 15 residues. The CDR3 is CASRTKSFYNSPLHF. The CDR3 DNA follows: TGTGCCAGCAGGACAAAAAGCTTCTATAATTCACCCCTCCACTTT.

This clonotype has a count of ten or more. The V and J genes are TRBV4-3 and TRBJ2-1, with a weak D call TRBD2 (5 bases). With 0 bases removed from V and 8 bases from J, the gap between germline ends came to 14 bases. This CDR3 contains 15 residues. The germline gives CDR1 LGHNA, CDR2 YSLEER. The CDR3 sequence: CASSQDFVPGYEQFF. CDR3 nucleotides: TGCGCCAGCAGCCAAGATTTCGTCCCGGGGTATGAGCAGTTCTTC.

The chain employs TRBV4-1 and TRBJ1-5; D gene unclear. Per germline, CDR1 MGHRA and CDR2 YSYEKL. This CDR3 has 16 amino acids. V was shortened by 0 bases and J by 0 bases, with 9 bases between the two germline ends. CDR3 loop: CASSQDYGDSNQPQHF. The CDR3, as DNA: TGCGCCAGCAGCCAAGACTACGGGGATAGCAATCAGCCCCAGCATTTT.

Many counts were recorded for this clonotype. The chain links TRBV7-9 to TRBJ2-6; D is ambiguous. CDR1 SEHNR and CDR2 FQNEAQ come from the germline V gene (reference sequence). The CDR3 consists of 15 residues. The germline V and J ends were trimmed by 2 bases and 9 bases, with 14 bases remaining between them. The DNA for the CDR3 is TGTGCCAGCAGCTTAACCTTCGATCGCTACAACGTCCTGACTTTC. This translates into CASSLTFDRYNVLTF.